The next 7 T cell receptor beta chains were all read from a single sample in a study of CD8 T cells in Susac syndrome. RNA was extracted with the RNeasy kit, and a quantity of roughly 0.5 to 1 ug was reverse transcribed using random hexamers. Using its own MiXCR run on the immunoSEQ multiplex PCR reads, TCRdb lists one record per CDR3 protein. The repertoire holds approximately 110,000 distinct CDR3 sequences, 93% seen once, with 0.25% to 0.35% in the top ten. Sequences were obtained from CD8+ T cells from PBMCs. The receptor source for this set is a human donor with multiple sclerosis.

V usage is TRBV12-3 or TRBV12-4 and J usage is TRBJ2-5, with 7 positions matching TRBD2. The junction had 6 bases not matched to a gene; V was cut back by 3 bases and J by 5 bases. This CDR3 is built from 14 residues. CDR3 protein: CASSLGSAGETQYF. DNA for the CDR3: TGTGCCAGCAGTTTGGGGTCAGCGGGGGAGACCCAGTACTTC.

The V and J genes are TRBV12-3 or TRBV12-4 and TRBJ1-5, with unresolved D. This CDR3 is built from 15 residues. The V gene lost 0 bases and the J gene lost 2 bases, with 8 bases spanning the gap. The CDR3 coding sequence is TGTGCCAGCAGTTTAGCGCCGGGTGGCAATCAGCCCCAGCATTTT. Residues: CASSLAPGGNQPQHF.

The chain has TRBV5-1 and TRBJ1-1, with unresolved D. CDR3 size: 15 residues. CDR1 and CDR2 from the germline V gene are SGHRS and YFSETQ. V gave up 5 bases and J gave up 0 bases, with 14 bases separating them. CDR3: CASSAVGRMNTEAFF. For the CDR3, the DNA is TGCGCCAGCAGTGCCGTGGGCAGGATGAACACTGAAGCTTTCTTT.

The chain links TRBV18 to TRBJ1-1; D possibly corresponds to TRBD1 (5 bases). The CDR3 has 11 amino acids. V was pared by 7 bases and J by 8 bases, with 11 bases between. Per germline, CDR1 KGHSH and CDR2 LQKENI. The CDR3 loop is CASYSGSEAFF. The CDR3 nucleotides read TGTGCCAGCTACTCAGGGTCCGAAGCTTTCTTT.

The rearrangement joins TRBV4-1 to TRBJ2-3; TRBD2 matches at 8 bases. CDR1 and CDR2 (germline): MGHRA, YSYEKL. The CDR3 runs to 17 residues. V was pared by 4 bases and J by 4 bases, with 13 bases of the junction left unmatched. CDR3 bases: TGCGCCAGCAGCCTCCCGGGCCCTGGCGGGGGGTCAGATACGCAGTATTTT. It yields the protein CASSLPGPGGGSDTQYF.

The chain couples TRBV7-9 to TRBJ2-2; D possibly matches TRBD1 or TRBD2 (5 bases each). There are 17 residues in the CDR3. CDR1 is SEHNR and CDR2 is FQNEAQ in the germline V gene (reference sequence). The V and J ends lost 2 bases and 0 bases respectively, with 13 bases between them. In DNA, the CDR3 is TGTGCCAGCAGCTTATCTTGGGGGAACCCGAACACCGGGGAGCTGTTTTTT. It translates to CASSLSWGNPNTGELFF.

This sequence joins TRBV9 and TRBJ2-5, with 10 bases matching TRBD2. The CDR3 contains 14 residues. Germline loops: CDR1 SGDLS, CDR2 YYNGEE. V shed 4 bases and J 5 bases; nucleotides not matched to a gene: 5. The CDR3 region is CASSIAGGLETQYF. The CDR3, as DNA: TGTGCCAGCAGCATAGCGGGAGGTTTGGAGACCCAGTACTTC.